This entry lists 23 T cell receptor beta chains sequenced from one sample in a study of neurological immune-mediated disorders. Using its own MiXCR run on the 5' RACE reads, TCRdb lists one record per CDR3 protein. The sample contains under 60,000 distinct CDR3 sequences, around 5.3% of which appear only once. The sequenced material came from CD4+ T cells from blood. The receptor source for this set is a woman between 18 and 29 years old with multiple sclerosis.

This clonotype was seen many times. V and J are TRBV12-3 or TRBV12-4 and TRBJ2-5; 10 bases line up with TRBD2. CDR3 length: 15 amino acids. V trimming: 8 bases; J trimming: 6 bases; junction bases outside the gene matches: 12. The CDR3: CASRGAGGPEKTQYF. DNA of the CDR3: TGTGCCAGCCGGGGAGCGGGAGGGCCTGAAAAGACCCAGTACTTC.

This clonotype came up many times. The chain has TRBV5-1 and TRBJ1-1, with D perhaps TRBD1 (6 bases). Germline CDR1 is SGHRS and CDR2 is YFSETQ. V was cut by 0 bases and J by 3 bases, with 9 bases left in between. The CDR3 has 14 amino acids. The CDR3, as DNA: TGCGCCAGCAGCTTGGGACAGGAGTACACTGAAGCTTTCTTT. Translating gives CASSLGQEYTEAFF.

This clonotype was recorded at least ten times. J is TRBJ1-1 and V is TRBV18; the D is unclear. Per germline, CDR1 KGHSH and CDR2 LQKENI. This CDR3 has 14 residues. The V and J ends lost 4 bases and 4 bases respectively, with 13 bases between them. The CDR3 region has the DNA TGTGCCAGCTCACTAACGGATGAGGCCACTGAAGCTTTCTTT. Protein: CASSLTDEATEAFF.

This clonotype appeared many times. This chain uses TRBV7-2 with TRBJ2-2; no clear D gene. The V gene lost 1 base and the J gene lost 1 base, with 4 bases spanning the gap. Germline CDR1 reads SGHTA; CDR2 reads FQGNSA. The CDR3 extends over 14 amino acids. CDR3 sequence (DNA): TGTGCCAGCAGCTTAGTTTGGAACACCGGGGAGCTGTTTTTT. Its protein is CASSLVWNTGELFF.

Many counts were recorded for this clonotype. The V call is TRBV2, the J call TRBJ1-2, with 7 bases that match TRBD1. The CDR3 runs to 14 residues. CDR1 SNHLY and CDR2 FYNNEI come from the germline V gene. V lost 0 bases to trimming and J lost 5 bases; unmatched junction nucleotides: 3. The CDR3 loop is CASSEAGTDYGYTF. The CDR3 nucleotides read TGTGCCAGCAGTGAAGCCGGGACAGATTATGGCTACACCTTC.

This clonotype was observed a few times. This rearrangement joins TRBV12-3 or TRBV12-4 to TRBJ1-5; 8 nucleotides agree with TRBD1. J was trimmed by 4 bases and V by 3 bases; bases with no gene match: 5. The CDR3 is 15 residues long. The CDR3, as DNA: TGTGCCAGCAGTTTGCTCCGGACAGGGAATCAGCCCCAGCATTTT. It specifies CASSLLRTGNQPQHF.

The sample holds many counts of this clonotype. The CDR3 reads CASSLRAGSGYTF. In DNA, the CDR3 is TGTGCCAGCAGCCTCCGGGCAGGGAGCGGCTACACCTTC. This chain joins TRBV6-5 and TRBJ1-2; possibly TRBD1 for D (5 bases). Germline V lookup: CDR1 MNHEY, CDR2 SVGAGI. V lost 6 bases and J 8 bases, leaving 16 bases between the germline ends. This CDR3 spans 13 amino acids.

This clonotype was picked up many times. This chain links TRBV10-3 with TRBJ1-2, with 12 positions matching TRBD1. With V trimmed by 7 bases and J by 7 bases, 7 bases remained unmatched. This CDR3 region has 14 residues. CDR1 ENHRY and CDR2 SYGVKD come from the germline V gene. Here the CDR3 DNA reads TGTGCCATCACCCTGGGACAGGGGGCAAGTGGCTACACCTTC. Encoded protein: CAITLGQGASGYTF.

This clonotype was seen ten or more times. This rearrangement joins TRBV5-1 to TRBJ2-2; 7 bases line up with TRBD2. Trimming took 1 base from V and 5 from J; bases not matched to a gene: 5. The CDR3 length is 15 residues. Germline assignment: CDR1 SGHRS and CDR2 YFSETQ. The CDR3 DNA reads TGCGCCAGCAGCTTGTTTGCGGGAGAAACCGGGGAGCTGTTTTTT. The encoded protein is CASSLFAGETGELFF.

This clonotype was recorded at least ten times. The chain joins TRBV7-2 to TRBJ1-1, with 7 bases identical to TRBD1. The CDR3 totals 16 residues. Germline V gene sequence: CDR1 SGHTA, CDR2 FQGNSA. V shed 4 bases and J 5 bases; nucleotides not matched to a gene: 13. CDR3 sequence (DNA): TGTGCCAGCAGCTCCTCTCCAGGGGGTCTATGGACTGAAGCTTTCTTT. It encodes CASSSSPGGLWTEAFF.

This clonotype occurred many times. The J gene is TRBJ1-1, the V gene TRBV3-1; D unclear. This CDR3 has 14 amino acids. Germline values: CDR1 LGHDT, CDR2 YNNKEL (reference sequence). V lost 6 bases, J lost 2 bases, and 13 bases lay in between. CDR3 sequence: CASSQRWGNTEAFF. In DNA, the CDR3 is TGTGCCAGCAGTCAAAGGTGGGGAAACACTGAAGCTTTCTTT.

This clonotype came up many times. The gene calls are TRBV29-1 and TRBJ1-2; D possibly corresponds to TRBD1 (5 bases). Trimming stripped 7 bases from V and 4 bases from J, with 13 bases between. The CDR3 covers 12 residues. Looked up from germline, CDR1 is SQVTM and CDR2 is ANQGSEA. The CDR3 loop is CSDGDGFYGYTF. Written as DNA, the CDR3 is TGCAGCGATGGGGACGGATTCTATGGCTACACCTTC.

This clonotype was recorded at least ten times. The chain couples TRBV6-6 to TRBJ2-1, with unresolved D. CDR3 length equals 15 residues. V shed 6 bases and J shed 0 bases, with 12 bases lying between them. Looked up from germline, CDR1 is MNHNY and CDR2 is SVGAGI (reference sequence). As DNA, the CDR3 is TGTGCCAGCAGAAGTCTCAGCAGCTCCTACAATGAGCAGTTCTTC. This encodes CASRSLSSSYNEQFF.

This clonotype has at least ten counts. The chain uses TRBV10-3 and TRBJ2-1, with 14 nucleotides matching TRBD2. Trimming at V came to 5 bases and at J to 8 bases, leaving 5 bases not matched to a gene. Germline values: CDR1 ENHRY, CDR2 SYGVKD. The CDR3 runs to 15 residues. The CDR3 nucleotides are TGTGCCATCAGTCCCGGGACTAGCGGGAGCGATGAGCAGTTCTTC. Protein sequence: CAISPGTSGSDEQFF.

The CDR3 coding sequence is TGTGCCAGCAGCTTAGAATGGACTAGTACCTCCTACGAGCAGTACGTC. It codes for CASSLEWTSTSYEQYV. The chain recombines TRBV7-6 with TRBJ2-7, with 7 positions matching TRBD2. CDR3 length equals 16 residues. Losses at the gene ends were 1 base for V and 0 bases for J; bases not matched to a gene: 6. From germline, CDR1 is SGHVS and CDR2 FNYEAQ.

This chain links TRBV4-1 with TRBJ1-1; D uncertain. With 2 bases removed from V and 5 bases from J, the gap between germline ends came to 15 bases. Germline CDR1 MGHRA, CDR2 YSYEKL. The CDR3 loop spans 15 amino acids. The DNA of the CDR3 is TGCGCCAGCAGCCAACCCGGACTCGGTCGGACTGAAGCTTTCTTT. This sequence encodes CASSQPGLGRTEAFF.

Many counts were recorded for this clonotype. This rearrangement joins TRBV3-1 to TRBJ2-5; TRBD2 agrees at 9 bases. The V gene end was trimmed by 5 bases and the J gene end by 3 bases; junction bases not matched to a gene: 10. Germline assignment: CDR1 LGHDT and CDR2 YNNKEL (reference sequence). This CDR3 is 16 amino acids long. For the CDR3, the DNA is TGTGCCAGCAGCTACTGGACTAGCGCTATTGAAGAGACCCAGTACTTC. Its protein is CASSYWTSAIEETQYF.

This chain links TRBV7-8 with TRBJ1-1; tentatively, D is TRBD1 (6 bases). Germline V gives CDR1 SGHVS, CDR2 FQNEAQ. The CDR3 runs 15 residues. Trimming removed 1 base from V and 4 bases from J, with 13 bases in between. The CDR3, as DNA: TGTGCCAGCAGCTTAGGGGGGCGAGGGAGCACTGAAGCTTTCTTT. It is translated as CASSLGGRGSTEAFF.

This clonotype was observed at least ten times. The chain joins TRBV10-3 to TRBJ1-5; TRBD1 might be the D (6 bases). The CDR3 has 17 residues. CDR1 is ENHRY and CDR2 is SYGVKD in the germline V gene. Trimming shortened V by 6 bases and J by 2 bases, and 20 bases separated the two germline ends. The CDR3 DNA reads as TGTGCCATCAGGCCGGGGGCAGGAATAGATGGCAATCAGCCCCAGCATTTT. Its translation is CAIRPGAGIDGNQPQHF.

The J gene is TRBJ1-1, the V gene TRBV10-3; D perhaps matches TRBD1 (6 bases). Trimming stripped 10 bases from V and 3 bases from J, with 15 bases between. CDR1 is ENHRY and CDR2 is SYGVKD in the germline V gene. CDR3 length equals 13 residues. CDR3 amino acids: CATRQAQDTEAFF. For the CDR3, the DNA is TGTGCCACACGACAGGCCCAGGACACTGAAGCTTTCTTT.

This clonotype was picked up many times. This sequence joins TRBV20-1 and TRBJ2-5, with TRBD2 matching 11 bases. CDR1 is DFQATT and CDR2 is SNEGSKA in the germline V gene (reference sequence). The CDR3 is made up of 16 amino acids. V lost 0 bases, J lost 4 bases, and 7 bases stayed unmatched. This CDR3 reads CSARDPASGGRETQYF. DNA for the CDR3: TGCAGTGCTAGAGACCCCGCTAGCGGGGGGCGAGAGACCCAGTACTTC.

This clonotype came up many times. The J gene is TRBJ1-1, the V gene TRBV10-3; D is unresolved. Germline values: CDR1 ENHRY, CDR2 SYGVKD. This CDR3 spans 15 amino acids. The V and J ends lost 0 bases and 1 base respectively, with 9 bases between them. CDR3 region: CAISESKGSNTEAFF. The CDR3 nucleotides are TGTGCCATCAGTGAGTCTAAGGGCTCGAACACTGAAGCTTTCTTT.

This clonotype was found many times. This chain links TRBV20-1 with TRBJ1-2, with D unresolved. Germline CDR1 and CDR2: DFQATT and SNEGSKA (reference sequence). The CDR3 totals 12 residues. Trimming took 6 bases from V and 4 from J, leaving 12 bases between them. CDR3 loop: CSAQDGVYGYTF. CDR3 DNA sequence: TGCAGTGCCCAAGACGGGGTCTATGGCTACACCTTC.